The rows below give T cell receptor beta chains drawn from one sample of a study of blood T cells in healthy people across ages. One entry per CDR3 protein, called by TCRdb with MiXCR from the 5' RACE reads. The sample lists more than 800,000 distinct CDR3 sequences, more than 35% seen once, with 18% in the top ten. Sequencing was performed on blood. The receptors originated from a woman aged 60 to 75 in good health. The CDR3 runs from the conserved cysteine through the conserved F or W. D genes are given only for firm matches. Clone size is stated in some rows and not others, as once, few, many or a class when expanded.

CDR3aa: CASSLAGTGGGKLFF; CDR3nt: TGCGCCAGCAGCTTGGCCGGGACGGGCGGAGGAAAACTGTTTTTT; d_gene: .; v_gene: TRBV5-1; j_gene: TRBJ1-4; abundance: .
CDR3aa: CAWSDPEESSYEQYF; CDR3nt: TGTGCCTGGAGTGACCCCGAGGAGAGCTCCTACGAGCAGTACTTC; d_gene: .; v_gene: TRBV30; j_gene: TRBJ2-7; abundance: .
CDR3aa: CASSLRDTYEQYF; CDR3nt: TGTGCCAGCAGCTTACGGGACACGTACGAGCAGTACTTC; d_gene: .; v_gene: TRBV11-2; j_gene: TRBJ2-7; abundance: .
CDR3aa: CASSLQAGSSYEQYF; CDR3nt: TGCGCCAGCAGCTTGCAGGCAGGTTCTTCCTACGAGCAGTACTTC; d_gene: .; v_gene: TRBV5-1; j_gene: TRBJ2-7; abundance: few
CDR3aa: CASSSSGRGAEELFF; CDR3nt: TGTGCCAGCAGTTCTAGCGGGAGAGGGGCCGAGGAGCTGTTTTTT; d_gene: TRBD2; v_gene: TRBV2; j_gene: TRBJ2-2; abundance: few
CDR3aa: CAGSHDRAGSSTDTQYF; CDR3nt: TGCGCCGGCAGCCATGATAGGGCGGGATCTAGCACAGATACGCAGTATTTT; d_gene: .; v_gene: TRBV4-1; j_gene: TRBJ2-3; abundance: .
CDR3aa: CSARASGRAAETQYF; CDR3nt: TGCAGTGCTAGAGCTAGCGGGAGGGCCGCAGAGACCCAGTACTTC; d_gene: TRBD2; v_gene: TRBV20-1; j_gene: TRBJ2-5; abundance: .
CDR3aa: CSAEGQRNTEAFF; CDR3nt: TGCAGCGCGGAGGGACAGAGAAACACTGAAGCTTTCTTT; d_gene: TRBD1; v_gene: TRBV29-1; j_gene: TRBJ1-1; abundance: few
CDR3aa: CASAQGWGVPNEQYF; CDR3nt: TGTGCCAGCGCCCAGGGATGGGGGGTCCCCAACGAGCAGTACTTC; d_gene: .; v_gene: TRBV3-1; j_gene: TRBJ2-7; abundance: .
CDR3aa: CASSLAVSGDNEQFF; CDR3nt: TGTGCCAGCAGCCTAGCAGTTTCGGGGGACAATGAGCAGTTCTTC; d_gene: .; v_gene: TRBV7-2; j_gene: TRBJ2-1; abundance: .
CDR3aa: CASSLTSTETQYF; CDR3nt: TGTGCCAGCAGCTTAACTTCCACTGAGACCCAGTACTTC; d_gene: .; v_gene: TRBV7-3; j_gene: TRBJ2-5; abundance: .
CDR3aa: CSASGPGPSFYEQYF; CDR3nt: TGCAGTGCTAGCGGACCCGGTCCGTCTTTCTACGAGCAGTACTTC; d_gene: .; v_gene: TRBV20-1; j_gene: TRBJ2-7; abundance: .
CDR3aa: CSARDREEQYF; CDR3nt: TGCAGTGCTAGAGACCGGGAGGAGCAGTACTTC; d_gene: .; v_gene: TRBV20-1; j_gene: TRBJ2-7; abundance: .
CDR3aa: CSVDGGRRRDEQFF; CDR3nt: TGCAGCGTTGACGGCGGGAGAAGAAGGGATGAGCAGTTCTTC; d_gene: TRBD2; v_gene: TRBV29-1; j_gene: TRBJ2-1; abundance: many
CDR3aa: CASGWYSEAFF; CDR3nt: TGTGCCTCGGGCTGGTACTCTGAAGCTTTCTTT; d_gene: .; v_gene: TRBV6-2/TRBV6-3; j_gene: TRBJ1-1; abundance: .
CDR3aa: CASSEYSASTDTQYF; CDR3nt: TGTGCCAGCAGTGAATATAGCGCTAGCACAGATACGCAGTATTTT; d_gene: .; v_gene: TRBV6-5; j_gene: TRBJ2-3; abundance: .
CDR3aa: CASSPPSLGTDTQYF; CDR3nt: TGTGCCAGCAGTCCCCCTAGTTTGGGCACAGATACGCAGTATTTT; d_gene: .; v_gene: TRBV27; j_gene: TRBJ2-3; abundance: few
CDR3aa: CASSPTTSGTSTDTQYF; CDR3nt: TGTGCCAGCAGCCCGACGACTAGCGGGACCAGCACAGATACGCAGTATTTT; d_gene: TRBD2; v_gene: TRBV3-1; j_gene: TRBJ2-3; abundance: few
CDR3aa: CASSERTAYGYTF; CDR3nt: TGTGCCAGCAGTGAACGGACAGCCTATGGCTACACCTTC; d_gene: .; v_gene: TRBV2; j_gene: TRBJ1-2; abundance: few
CDR3aa: CASSLGGALTTNYGYTF; CDR3nt: TGCGCCAGCAGCTTGGGAGGGGCCCTTACCACTAACTATGGCTACACCTTC; d_gene: .; v_gene: TRBV5-1; j_gene: TRBJ1-2; abundance: .
CDR3aa: CSVAGLSSYEQYF; CDR3nt: TGCAGCGTCGCGGGGTTGAGCTCCTACGAGCAGTACTTC; d_gene: .; v_gene: TRBV29-1; j_gene: TRBJ2-7; abundance: few
CDR3aa: CSARASLVDTLRNEQFF; CDR3nt: TGCAGTGCTAGAGCCAGTCTTGTCGACACCTTACGCAATGAGCAGTTCTTC; d_gene: .; v_gene: TRBV20-1; j_gene: TRBJ2-1; abundance: .
CDR3aa: CSDSRVRNTEAFF; CDR3nt: TGCAGCGACAGCAGGGTGAGGAACACTGAAGCTTTCTTT; d_gene: .; v_gene: TRBV29-1; j_gene: TRBJ1-1; abundance: .
CDR3aa: CASSQDPAGGGADTQYF; CDR3nt: TGTGCCAGCAGCCAAGACCCGGCGGGCGGGGGCGCAGATACGCAGTATTTT; d_gene: .; v_gene: TRBV4-2; j_gene: TRBJ2-3; abundance: few
CDR3aa: CASSGVGQGFHEQYF; CDR3nt: TGTGCCAGCAGCGGAGTAGGACAGGGGTTCCACGAGCAGTACTTC; d_gene: TRBD1; v_gene: TRBV9; j_gene: TRBJ2-7; abundance: .
CDR3aa: CATTSPGLASTDTQYF; CDR3nt: TGTGCCACGACGTCTCCGGGGTTAGCGAGCACAGATACGCAGTATTTT; d_gene: .; v_gene: TRBV10-3; j_gene: TRBJ2-3; abundance: .
CDR3aa: CASKAGASSYNEQFF; CDR3nt: TGTGCCAGCAAGGCGGGAGCCTCATCCTACAATGAGCAGTTCTTC; d_gene: TRBD2; v_gene: TRBV3-1; j_gene: TRBJ2-1; abundance: .
CDR3aa: CASRSGVGTYEQYF; CDR3nt: TGTGCCAGCAGATCGGGAGTTGGAACCTACGAGCAGTACTTC; d_gene: .; v_gene: TRBV12-3/TRBV12-4; j_gene: TRBJ2-7; abundance: .
CDR3aa: CASSLGAHEQYF; CDR3nt: TGTGCCAGCAGTCTCGGAGCCCACGAGCAGTACTTC; d_gene: .; v_gene: TRBV28; j_gene: TRBJ2-7; abundance: .
CDR3aa: CASSFWTDSGANVLTF; CDR3nt: TGTGCCAGCAGTTTCTGGACAGACTCTGGGGCCAACGTCCTGACTTTC; d_gene: .; v_gene: TRBV27; j_gene: TRBJ2-6; abundance: .
CDR3aa: CAGSYGHTTYEQYF; CDR3nt: TGTGCCGGCAGCTACGGACATACCACCTACGAGCAGTACTTC; d_gene: .; v_gene: TRBV6-6; j_gene: TRBJ2-7; abundance: .
CDR3aa: CASTAPSGGLSYNEQYF; CDR3nt: TGTGCCAGCACCGCTCCCTCAGGGGGCCTATCCTACAATGAGCAGTACTTC; d_gene: TRBD1; v_gene: TRBV6-1; j_gene: TRBJ2-7; abundance: .
CDR3aa: CSVDLGRSNTEAFF; CDR3nt: TGCAGCGTTGATTTAGGCAGGTCGAACACTGAAGCTTTCTTT; d_gene: .; v_gene: TRBV29-1; j_gene: TRBJ1-1; abundance: few
CDR3aa: CASSNLNQGPAGKLFF; CDR3nt: TGTGCCAGCAGCAACCTAAACCAAGGACCAGCGGGAAAACTGTTTTTT; d_gene: .; v_gene: TRBV3-1; j_gene: TRBJ1-4; abundance: .
CDR3aa: CSARTPAFETQYF; CDR3nt: TGCAGTGCGCGGACGCCCGCCTTCGAGACCCAGTACTTC; d_gene: .; v_gene: TRBV20-1; j_gene: TRBJ2-5; abundance: few
CDR3aa: CSAPGGGRTEAFF; CDR3nt: TGCAGTGCCCCCGGGGGGGGGCGCACTGAAGCTTTCTTT; d_gene: .; v_gene: TRBV20-1; j_gene: TRBJ1-1; abundance: .
CDR3aa: CASSPGGREFETQYF; CDR3nt: TGTGCCAGCAGCCCAGGGGGGCGGGAGTTCGAGACCCAGTACTTC; d_gene: .; v_gene: TRBV3-1; j_gene: TRBJ2-5; abundance: once
CDR3aa: CASSVAGYEQYF; CDR3nt: TGTGCCAGCAGTGTTGCGGGGTACGAGCAGTACTTC; d_gene: .; v_gene: TRBV27; j_gene: TRBJ2-7; abundance: .
CDR3aa: CAGSLSGDSSYEQYF; CDR3nt: TGCGCCGGCAGCCTCAGCGGGGATAGCTCCTACGAGCAGTACTTC; d_gene: TRBD2; v_gene: TRBV5-1; j_gene: TRBJ2-7; abundance: .
CDR3aa: CASSFGDRTEAFF; CDR3nt: TGTGCCAGCAGTTTTGGGGACAGGACTGAAGCTTTCTTT; d_gene: TRBD1; v_gene: TRBV12-3/TRBV12-4; j_gene: TRBJ1-1; abundance: .
CDR3aa: CASSLEQGTKNIQYF; CDR3nt: TGCGCCAGCAGCTTGGAGCAGGGCACCAAAAACATTCAGTACTTC; d_gene: .; v_gene: TRBV5-1; j_gene: TRBJ2-4; abundance: .
CDR3aa: CASSQGASVLVQETQYF; CDR3nt: TGTGCCAGCAGCCAAGGAGCTTCGGTACTAGTCCAAGAGACCCAGTACTTC; d_gene: .; v_gene: TRBV3-1; j_gene: TRBJ2-5; abundance: few
CDR3aa: CASSPGKASGNEQFF; CDR3nt: TGTGCCAGCAGCCCCGGAAAGGCCTCTGGGAATGAGCAGTTCTTC; d_gene: .; v_gene: TRBV6-2/TRBV6-3; j_gene: TRBJ2-1; abundance: .
CDR3aa: CASSAPNRPQGINGYTF; CDR3nt: TGCGCCAGCAGCGCCCCAAACCGGCCCCAGGGGATAAATGGCTACACCTTC; d_gene: .; v_gene: TRBV5-1; j_gene: TRBJ1-2; abundance: few
CDR3aa: CASSTRQGTNTDTQYF; CDR3nt: TGTGCCAGCAGCACCCGACAGGGAACTAACACAGATACGCAGTATTTT; d_gene: TRBD1; v_gene: TRBV9; j_gene: TRBJ2-3; abundance: .